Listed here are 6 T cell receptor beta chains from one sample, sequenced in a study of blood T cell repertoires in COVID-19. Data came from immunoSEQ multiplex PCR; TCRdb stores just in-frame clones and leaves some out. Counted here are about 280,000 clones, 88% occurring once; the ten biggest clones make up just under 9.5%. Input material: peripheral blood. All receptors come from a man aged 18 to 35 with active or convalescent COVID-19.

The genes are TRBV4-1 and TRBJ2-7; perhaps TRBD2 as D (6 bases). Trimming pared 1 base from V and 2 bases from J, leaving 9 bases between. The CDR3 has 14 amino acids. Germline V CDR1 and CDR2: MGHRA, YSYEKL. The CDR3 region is CASSQVGGTYEQYF. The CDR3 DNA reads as TGCGCCAGCAGCCAAGTGGGGGGAACCTACGAGCAGTACTTC.

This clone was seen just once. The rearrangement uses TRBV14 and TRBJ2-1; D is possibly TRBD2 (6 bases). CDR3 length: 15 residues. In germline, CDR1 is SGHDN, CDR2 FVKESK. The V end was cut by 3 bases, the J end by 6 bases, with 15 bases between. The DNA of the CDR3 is TGTGCCAGCAGCCACCCCACCGGAGGGGTCAATGAGCAGTTCTTC. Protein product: CASSHPTGGVNEQFF.

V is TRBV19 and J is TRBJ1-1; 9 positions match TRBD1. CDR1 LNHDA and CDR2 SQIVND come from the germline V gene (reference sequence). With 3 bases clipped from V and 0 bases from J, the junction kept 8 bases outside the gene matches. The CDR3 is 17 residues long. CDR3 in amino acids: CASSMIQGAGMNTEAFF. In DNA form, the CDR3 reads TGTGCCAGTAGTATGATACAGGGGGCAGGCATGAACACTGAAGCTTTCTTT.

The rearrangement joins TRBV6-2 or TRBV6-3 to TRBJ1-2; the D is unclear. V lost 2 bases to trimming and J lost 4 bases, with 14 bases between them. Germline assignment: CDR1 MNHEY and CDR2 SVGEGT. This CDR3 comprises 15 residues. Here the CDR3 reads CASSYETTPFYGYTF. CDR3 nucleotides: TGTGCCAGCAGTTACGAGACAACACCCTTCTATGGCTACACCTTC.

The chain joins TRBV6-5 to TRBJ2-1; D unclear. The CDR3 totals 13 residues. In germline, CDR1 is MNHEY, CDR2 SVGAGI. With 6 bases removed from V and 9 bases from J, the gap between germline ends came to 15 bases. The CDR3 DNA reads TGTGCCAGCAGGACGCCTCCCCGAGGTGAGCAGTTCTTC. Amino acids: CASRTPPRGEQFF.

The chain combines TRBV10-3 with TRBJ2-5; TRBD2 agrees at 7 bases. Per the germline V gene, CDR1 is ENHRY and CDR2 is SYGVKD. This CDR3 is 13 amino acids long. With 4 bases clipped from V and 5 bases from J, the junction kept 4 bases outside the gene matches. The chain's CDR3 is CAISAREGETQYF. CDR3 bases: TGTGCCATCAGTGCCAGGGAGGGGGAGACCCAGTACTTC.